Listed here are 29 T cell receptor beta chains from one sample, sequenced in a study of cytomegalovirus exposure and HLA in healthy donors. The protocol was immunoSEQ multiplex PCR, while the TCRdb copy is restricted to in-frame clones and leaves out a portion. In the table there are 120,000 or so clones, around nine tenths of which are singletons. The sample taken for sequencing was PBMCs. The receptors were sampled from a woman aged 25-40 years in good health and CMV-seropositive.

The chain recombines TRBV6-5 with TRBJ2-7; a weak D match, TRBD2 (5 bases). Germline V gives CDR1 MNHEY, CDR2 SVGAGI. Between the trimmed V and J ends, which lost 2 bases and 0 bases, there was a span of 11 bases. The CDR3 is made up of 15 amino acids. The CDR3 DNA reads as TGTGCCAGCAGTTACAAGCTAGGGAGCTCCTACGAGCAGTACTTC. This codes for CASSYKLGSSYEQYF.

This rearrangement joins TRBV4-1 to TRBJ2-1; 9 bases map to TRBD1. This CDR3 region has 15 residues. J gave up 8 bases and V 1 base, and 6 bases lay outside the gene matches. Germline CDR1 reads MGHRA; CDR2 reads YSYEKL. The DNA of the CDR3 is TGCGCCAGCAGCCAAGCGGGACAGGGTTTCGATGAGCAGTTCTTC. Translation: CASSQAGQGFDEQFF.

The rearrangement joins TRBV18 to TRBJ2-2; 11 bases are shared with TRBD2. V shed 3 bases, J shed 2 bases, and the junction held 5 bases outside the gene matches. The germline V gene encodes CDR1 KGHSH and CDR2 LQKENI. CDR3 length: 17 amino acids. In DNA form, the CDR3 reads TGTGCCAGCTCACCGGACGGGACTAGCGGCAACACCGGGGAGCTGTTTTTT. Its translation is CASSPDGTSGNTGELFF.

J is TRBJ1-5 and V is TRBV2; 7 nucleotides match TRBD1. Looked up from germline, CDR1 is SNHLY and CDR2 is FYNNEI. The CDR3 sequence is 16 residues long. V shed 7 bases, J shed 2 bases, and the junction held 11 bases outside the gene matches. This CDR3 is CASMASTGSGNQPQHF. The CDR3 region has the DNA TGTGCCAGCATGGCATCGACAGGGTCGGGCAATCAGCCCCAGCATTTT. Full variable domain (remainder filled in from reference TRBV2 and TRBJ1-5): EPEVTQTPSHQVTQMGQEVILRCVPISNHLYFYWYRQILGQKVEFLVSFYNNEISEKSEIFDDQFSVERPDGSNFTLKIRSTKLEDSAMYFCASMASTGSGNQPQHFGDGTRLSIL.

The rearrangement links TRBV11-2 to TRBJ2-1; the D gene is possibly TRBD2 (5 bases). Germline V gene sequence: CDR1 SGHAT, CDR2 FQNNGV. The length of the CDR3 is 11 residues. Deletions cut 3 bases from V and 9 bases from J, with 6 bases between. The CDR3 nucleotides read TGTGCCAGCAGCTTCCGGGGTGAGCAGTTCTTC. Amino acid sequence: CASSFRGEQFF. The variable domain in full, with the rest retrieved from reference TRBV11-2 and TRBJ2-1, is EAGVAQSPRYKIIEKRQSVAFWCNPISGHATLYWYQQILGQGPKLLIQFQNNGVVDDSQLPKDRFSAERLKGVDSTLKIQPAKLEDSAVYLCASSFRGEQFFGPGTRLTVL.

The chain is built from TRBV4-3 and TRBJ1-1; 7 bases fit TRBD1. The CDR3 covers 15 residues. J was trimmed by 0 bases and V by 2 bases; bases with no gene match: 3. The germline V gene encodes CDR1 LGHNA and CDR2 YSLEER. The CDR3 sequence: CASSQSTGLNTEAFF. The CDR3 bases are TGCGCCAGCAGCCAATCGACAGGGTTGAACACTGAAGCTTTCTTT.

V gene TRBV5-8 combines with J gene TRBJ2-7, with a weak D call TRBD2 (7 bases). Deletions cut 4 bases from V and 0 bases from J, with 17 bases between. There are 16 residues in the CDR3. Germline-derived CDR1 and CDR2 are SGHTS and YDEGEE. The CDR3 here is CASSPSLGGASYEQYF. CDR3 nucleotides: TGTGCCAGCAGCCCCAGCCTTGGGGGGGCCTCCTACGAGCAGTACTTC.

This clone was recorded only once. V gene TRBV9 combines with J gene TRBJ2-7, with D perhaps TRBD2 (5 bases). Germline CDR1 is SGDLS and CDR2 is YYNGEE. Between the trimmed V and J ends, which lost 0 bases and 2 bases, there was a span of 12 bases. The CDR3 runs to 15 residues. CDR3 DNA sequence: TGTGCCAGCAGCGTAGCCCCCAGCGGAGCCTACGAGCAGTACTTC. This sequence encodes CASSVAPSGAYEQYF. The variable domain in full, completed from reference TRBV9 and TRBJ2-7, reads DSGVTQTPKHLITATGQRVTLRCSPRSGDLSVYWYQQSLDQGLQFLIQYYNGEERAKGNILERFSAQQFPDLHSELNLSSLELGDSALYFCASSVAPSGAYEQYFGPGTRLTVT.

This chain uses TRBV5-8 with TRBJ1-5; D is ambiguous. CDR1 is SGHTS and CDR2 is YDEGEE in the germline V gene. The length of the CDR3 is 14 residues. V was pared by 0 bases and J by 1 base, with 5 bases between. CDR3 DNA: TGTGCCAGCAGCTTGGCAACAAGCAATCAGCCCCAGCATTTT. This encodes CASSLATSNQPQHF.

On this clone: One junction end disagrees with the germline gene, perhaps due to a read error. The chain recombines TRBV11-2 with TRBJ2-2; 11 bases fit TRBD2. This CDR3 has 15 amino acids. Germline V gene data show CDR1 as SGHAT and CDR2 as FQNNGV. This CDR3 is CASSLTSGNAGELFF. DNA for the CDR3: TGTGCCAGCAGCTTGACTAGCGGGAACGCCGGGGAGCTGTTTTTT.

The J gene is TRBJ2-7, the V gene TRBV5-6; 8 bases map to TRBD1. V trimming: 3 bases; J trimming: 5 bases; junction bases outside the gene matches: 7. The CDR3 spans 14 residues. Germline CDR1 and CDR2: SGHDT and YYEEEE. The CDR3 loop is CASSSGTGGNEQYF. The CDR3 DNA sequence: TGTGCCAGCAGCTCCGGGACAGGAGGAAACGAGCAGTACTTC.

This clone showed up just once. CDR3 nucleotides: TGTGCCAGCAGTGCCGACAGCATGAACACTGAAGCTTTCTTT. Translation gives CASSADSMNTEAFF. The chain combines TRBV6-4 with TRBJ1-1; D may be TRBD1 (5 bases). Trimming took 4 bases from V and 0 from J, leaving 9 bases between them. Germline lookup yields CDR1 MRHNA and CDR2 SNTAGT. The CDR3 is 14 amino acids.

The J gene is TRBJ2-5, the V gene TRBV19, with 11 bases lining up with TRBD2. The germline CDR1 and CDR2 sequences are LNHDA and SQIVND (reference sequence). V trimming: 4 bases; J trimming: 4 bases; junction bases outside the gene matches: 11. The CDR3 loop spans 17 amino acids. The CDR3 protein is CASSTRGRLAGRETQYF. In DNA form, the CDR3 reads TGTGCCAGTAGTACCCGAGGGAGACTAGCGGGACGAGAGACCCAGTACTTC.

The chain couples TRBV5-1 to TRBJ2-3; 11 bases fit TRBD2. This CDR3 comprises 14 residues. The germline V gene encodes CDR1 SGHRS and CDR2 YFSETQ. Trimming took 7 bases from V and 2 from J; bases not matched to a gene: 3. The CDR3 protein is CASRLAGYTDTQYF. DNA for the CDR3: TGCGCCAGCCGACTAGCGGGGTACACAGATACGCAGTATTTT.

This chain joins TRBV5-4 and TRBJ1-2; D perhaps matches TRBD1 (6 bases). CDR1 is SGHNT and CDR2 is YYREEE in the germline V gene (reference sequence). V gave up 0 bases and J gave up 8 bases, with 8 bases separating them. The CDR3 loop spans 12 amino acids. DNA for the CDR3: TGTGCCAGCAGCTTGGACAGGGACGGCTACACCTTC. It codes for CASSLDRDGYTF.

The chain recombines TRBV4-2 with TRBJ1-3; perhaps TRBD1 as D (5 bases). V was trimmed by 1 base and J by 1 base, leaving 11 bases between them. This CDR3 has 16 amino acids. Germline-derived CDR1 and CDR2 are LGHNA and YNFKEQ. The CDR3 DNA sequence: TGTGCCAGCAGCCAAGGGCAATCAGGGTCTGGAAACACCATATATTTT. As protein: CASSQGQSGSGNTIYF.

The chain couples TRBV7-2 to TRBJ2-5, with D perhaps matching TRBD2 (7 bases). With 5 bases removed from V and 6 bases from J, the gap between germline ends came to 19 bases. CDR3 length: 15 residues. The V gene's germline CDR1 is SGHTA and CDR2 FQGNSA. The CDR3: CASSPSGGGRQTQYF. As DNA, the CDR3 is TGTGCCAGCAGCCCCAGTGGGGGGGGCAGGCAGACCCAGTACTTC.

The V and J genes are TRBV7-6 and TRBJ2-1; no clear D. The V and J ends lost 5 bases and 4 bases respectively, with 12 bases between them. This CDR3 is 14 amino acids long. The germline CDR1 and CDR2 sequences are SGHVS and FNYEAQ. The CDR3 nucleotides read TGTGCCAGCAGCCCCAGGATAGAATACAATGAGCAGTTCTTC. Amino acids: CASSPRIEYNEQFF.

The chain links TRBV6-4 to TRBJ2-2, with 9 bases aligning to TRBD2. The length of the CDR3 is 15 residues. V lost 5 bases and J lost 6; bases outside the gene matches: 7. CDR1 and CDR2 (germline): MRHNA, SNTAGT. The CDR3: CASSPLAGGSGELFF. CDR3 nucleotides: TGTGCCAGCAGTCCCCTGGCGGGGGGGTCCGGGGAGCTGTTTTTT.

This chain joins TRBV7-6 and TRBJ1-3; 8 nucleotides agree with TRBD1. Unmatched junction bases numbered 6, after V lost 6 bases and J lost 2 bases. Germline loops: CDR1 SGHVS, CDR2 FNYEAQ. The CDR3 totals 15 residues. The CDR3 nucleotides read TGTGCCAGCAGACGAGGACAGGGTCCTGGAAACACCATATATTTT. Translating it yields CASRRGQGPGNTIYF.

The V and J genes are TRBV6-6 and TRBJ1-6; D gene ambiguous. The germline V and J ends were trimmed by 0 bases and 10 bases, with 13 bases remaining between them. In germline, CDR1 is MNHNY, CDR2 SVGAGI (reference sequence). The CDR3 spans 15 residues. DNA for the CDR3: TGTGCCAGCAGTTACTCCGGCGGGAGTGGATCACCCCTCCACTTT. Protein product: CASSYSGGSGSPLHF.

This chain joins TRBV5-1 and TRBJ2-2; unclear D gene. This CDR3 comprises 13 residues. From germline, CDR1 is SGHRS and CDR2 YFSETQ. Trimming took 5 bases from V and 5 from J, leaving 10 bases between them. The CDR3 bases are TGCGCCAGCAGGACGTCCGGGACCGGGGAGCTGTTTTTT. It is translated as CASRTSGTGELFF.

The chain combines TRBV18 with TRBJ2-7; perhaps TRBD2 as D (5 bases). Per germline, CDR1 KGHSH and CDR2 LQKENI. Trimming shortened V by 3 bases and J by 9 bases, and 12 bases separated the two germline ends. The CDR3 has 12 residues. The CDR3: CASSPDFPGQYF. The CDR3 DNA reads TGTGCCAGCTCACCGGACTTCCCAGGGCAGTACTTC.

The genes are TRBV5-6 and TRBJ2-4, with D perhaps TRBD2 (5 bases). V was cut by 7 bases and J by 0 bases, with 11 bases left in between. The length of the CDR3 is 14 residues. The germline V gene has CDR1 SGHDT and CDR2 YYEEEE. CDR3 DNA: TGTGCCAGCCTAAGAGGGCCAGCCAAAAACATTCAGTACTTC. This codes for CASLRGPAKNIQYF.

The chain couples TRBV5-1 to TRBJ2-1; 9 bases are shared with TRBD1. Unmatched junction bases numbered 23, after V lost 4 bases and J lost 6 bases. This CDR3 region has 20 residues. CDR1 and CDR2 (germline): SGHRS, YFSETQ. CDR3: CASSPIGTGTGKAYSNEQFF. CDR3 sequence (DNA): TGCGCCAGCAGCCCAATCGGTACCGGGACAGGGAAAGCCTACAGCAATGAGCAGTTCTTC.

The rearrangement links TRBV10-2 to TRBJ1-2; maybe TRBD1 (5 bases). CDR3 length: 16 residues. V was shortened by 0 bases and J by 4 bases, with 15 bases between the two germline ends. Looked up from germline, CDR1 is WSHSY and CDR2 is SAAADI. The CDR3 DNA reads TGCGCCAGCAGTGAGTCGATATTGACAGCGACCTATGGCTACACCTTC. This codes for CASSESILTATYGYTF.

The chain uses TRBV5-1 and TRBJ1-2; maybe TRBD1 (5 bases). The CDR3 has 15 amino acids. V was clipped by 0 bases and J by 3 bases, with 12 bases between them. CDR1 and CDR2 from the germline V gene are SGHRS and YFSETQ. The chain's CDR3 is CASSLGGRADYGYTF. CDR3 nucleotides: TGCGCCAGCAGCTTGGGCGGCAGGGCGGACTATGGCTACACCTTC.

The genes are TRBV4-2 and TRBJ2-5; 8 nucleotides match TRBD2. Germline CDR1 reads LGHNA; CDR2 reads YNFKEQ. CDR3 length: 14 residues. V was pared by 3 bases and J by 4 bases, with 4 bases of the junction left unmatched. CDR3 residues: CASSQASGPETQYF. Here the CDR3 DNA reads TGTGCCAGCAGCCAGGCTAGCGGGCCAGAGACCCAGTACTTC.

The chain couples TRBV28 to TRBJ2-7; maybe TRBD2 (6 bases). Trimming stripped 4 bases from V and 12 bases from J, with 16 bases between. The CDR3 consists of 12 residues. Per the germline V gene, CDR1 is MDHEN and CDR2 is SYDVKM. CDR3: CASSSGTQCPYF. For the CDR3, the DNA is TGTGCCAGCAGTTCCGGGACTCAGTGTCCGTACTTC.